The T cell receptor (beta chain) described here comes from a study of T cells in Graves' hyperthyroidism and ophthalmopathy. Study-level information: Sampling of peripheral blood happened at initial diagnosis, prior to any treatment.

This clonotype was recorded many times. The source material, RNA transcripts, was used to amplify TCR beta CDR3 regions. Primed by the HTBI set, a first-round RT-PCR was run on the TCR CDR3. A single record per CDR3 protein comes from TCRdb applying MiXCR to the multiplex PCR reads. This table has roughly 700,000 distinct CDR3 sequences, just over 35% appearing once. Newly diagnosed hyperthyroidism patients aged 18 to 65 years had disease lasting under 2 months. Uncontrolled infection, other autoimmune disease, pregnancy and lactation each barred patients from inclusion. The germline gives CDR1 SEHNR, CDR2 FQNEAQ (reference sequence). V shed 4 bases and J shed 7 bases, with 10 bases lying between them. The CDR3 has 12 residues.

V is TRBV7-9 and J is TRBJ1-1; tentatively, D is TRBD1 (6 bases). The receptor was derived from a woman aged 40 to 50 with Graves' hyperthyroidism. Material for sequencing was blood. CDR3 DNA sequence: TGTGCCAGCAGCTCGGACAGCCTTGAAGCTTTCTTT. Its translation: CASSSDSLEAFF.